This T cell receptor (beta chain) appears in the sequencing data of a study of cytomegalovirus exposure and HLA in healthy donors. Researchers ran the PCR with 60 Vbeta and 13 Jbeta primers. The assay was immunoSEQ multiplex PCR, and TCRdb's table has in-frame clones only and misses some. The sample records 150,000 to 200,000 clones, about 77% being singletons. Germline-derived CDR1 and CDR2 are SGHRS and YFSETQ. The length of the CDR3 is 16 residues. V lost 4 bases to trimming and J lost 3 bases; unmatched junction nucleotides: 8. Sequencing was performed on PBMCs. The V call is TRBV5-1, the J call TRBJ1-5, with 9 positions matching TRBD1. This clonotype was obtained from a man in his 60s in good health and CMV-seronegative. CDR3 residues: CASSPSGTGTNQPQHF. Written as DNA, the CDR3 is TGCGCCAGCAGCCCCTCCGGGACAGGGACCAATCAGCCCCAGCATTTT. Full variable domain (missing parts from reference TRBV5-1 and TRBJ1-5): KAGVTQTPRYLIKTRGQQVTLSCSPISGHRSVSWYQQTPGQGLQFLFEYFSETQRNKGNFPGRFSGRQFSNSRSEMNVSTLELGDSALYLCASSPSGTGTNQPQHFGDGTRLSIL.